What follows are 10 T cell receptor beta chains derived from one specimen sequenced in a study of blood T cell repertoires in COVID-19. TCRdb's table, derived via immunoSEQ multiplex PCR, lists solely in-frame clones and lacks some. The data show just over 95,000 clones, with roughly 87% seen just once and around 18% held by the top ten. Sequenced material: peripheral blood. These receptors originate from an older man with acute or convalescent COVID-19.

The chain is built from TRBV12-3 or TRBV12-4 and TRBJ1-2; 7 bases agree with TRBD1. The ends lost 5 bases at V and 8 bases at J; junction bases unmatched: 5. This CDR3 comprises 12 residues. DNA of the CDR3: TGTGCCAGCAGTGGACAGGAGTGGGGCTACACCTTC. It yields the protein CASSGQEWGYTF.

This clone has only a few counts. The rearrangement uses TRBV7-9 and TRBJ2-1; 10 bases fit TRBD1. After removal of 5 bases from V and 3 bases from J, the junction contained 7 bases not matched to a gene. The germline gives CDR1 SEHNR, CDR2 FQNEAQ (reference sequence). CDR3 length: 16 amino acids. The CDR3 DNA is TGTGCCAGCAGCCAAATGGGGGACAGGGGCTACAATGAGCAGTTCTTC. Amino acids: CASSQMGDRGYNEQFF.

This chain joins TRBV7-9 and TRBJ1-1; 8 bases align to TRBD1. This CDR3 has 13 residues. The V gene's germline CDR1 is SEHNR and CDR2 FQNEAQ (reference sequence). With 1 base clipped from V and 10 bases from J, the junction kept 5 bases outside the gene matches. The CDR3 loop reads CASSLEWDRRAFF. CDR3 DNA sequence: TGTGCCAGCAGCTTAGAGTGGGACAGGCGAGCTTTCTTT.

The V and J genes are TRBV24-1 and TRBJ2-5; 8 nucleotides line up with TRBD1. V trimming: 5 bases; J trimming: 1 base; junction bases outside the gene matches: 8. Germline V gene lookup returns CDR1 KGHDR and CDR2 SFDVKD. The CDR3 loop spans 16 amino acids. DNA of the CDR3: TGTGCCACCAGTGGTAGGACAGGGAGGACCCAAGAGACCCAGTACTTC. It translates to CATSGRTGRTQETQYF.

This clone was seen just once. The chain joins TRBV6-2 or TRBV6-3 to TRBJ1-6; 10 nucleotides align to TRBD1. Germline lookup yields CDR1 MNHEY and CDR2 SVGEGT. With V trimmed by 6 bases and J by 11 bases, 10 bases remained unmatched. CDR3 length: 15 residues. The CDR3 is CASSAGTGETPPLHF. The CDR3 DNA sequence: TGTGCCAGCAGCGCCGGGACAGGGGAGACGCCACCCCTCCACTTT.

This clone was counted at least ten times. V usage is TRBV30 and J usage is TRBJ2-2; 7 positions agree with TRBD1. The CDR3 extends over 15 amino acids. CDR1 GTSNPN and CDR2 SVGIG come from the germline V gene (reference sequence). V was clipped by 3 bases and J by 4 bases; unmatched bases: 8. The CDR3: CAWSDWGQSTGELFF. CDR3 in DNA: TGTGCCTGGAGCGACTGGGGACAGTCCACCGGGGAGCTGTTTTTT.

CDR3 sequence (DNA): TGTGCCAGCAGCTTTGACCCCGGGGATCAGCCCCAGCATTTT. Its translation is CASSFDPGDQPQHF. The chain combines TRBV7-9 with TRBJ1-5; unclear D gene. Germline V lookup: CDR1 SEHNR, CDR2 FQNEAQ (reference sequence). The CDR3 spans 14 residues. V was shortened by 3 bases and J by 5 bases, with 11 bases between the two germline ends. Based on the CDR3 plus reference TRBV7-9 and TRBJ1-5, the full variable domain is DTGVSQNPRHKITKRGQNVTFRCDPISEHNRLYWYRQTLGQGPEFLTYFQNEAQLEKSRLLSDRFSAERPKGSFSTLEIQRTEQGDSAMYLCASSFDPGDQPQHFGDGTRLSIL.

Here the CDR3 DNA reads TGTGCCAGCACCCCGGGACTCCCCCCGAGGGAGCAGTACTTC. Its protein product is CASTPGLPPREQYF. V and J are TRBV28 and TRBJ2-7, with D possibly TRBD2 on 6 matching bases. CDR1 and CDR2 (germline): MDHEN, SYDVKM. V was cut by 7 bases and J by 7 bases, with 20 bases left in between. The CDR3 has 14 amino acids.

The chain has TRBV5-5 and TRBJ2-7; 11 positions agree with TRBD1. The CDR3 consists of 15 residues. Germline V gene sequence: CDR1 SGHKS, CDR2 YYEKEE (reference sequence). Trimming removed 0 bases from V and 3 bases from J; junction bases left unmatched: 2. The CDR3 region has the DNA TGTGCCAGCAGCTTGGGGACAGGGGGCAACTACGAGCAGTACTTC. It encodes CASSLGTGGNYEQYF.

This clone appeared once. J is TRBJ2-5 and V is TRBV14, with unresolved D. Between the trimmed V and J ends, which lost 0 bases and 8 bases, there was a span of 13 bases. The CDR3 is 14 residues long. Germline lookup yields CDR1 SGHDN and CDR2 FVKESK. CDR3 sequence: CASSQDWSGSTQYF. The CDR3, as DNA: TGTGCCAGCAGCCAAGATTGGTCAGGTAGTACCCAGTACTTC.